This passage covers 32 T cell receptor beta chains from one sample sequenced in a study of blood T cell repertoires in COVID-19. The data were produced by immunoSEQ multiplex PCR, yet TCRdb's version contains in-frame clones alone and is incomplete. This table holds roughly 86,000 clones, 85% to 90% found once. Sequenced sample: peripheral blood. These receptors all stem from a man in his forties with acute or convalescent COVID-19.

The rearrangement uses TRBV11-2 and TRBJ2-7, with 7 bases matching TRBD2. Germline V gene sequence: CDR1 SGHAT, CDR2 FQNNGV. Trimming at V came to 4 bases and at J to 6 bases, leaving 12 bases not matched to a gene. The CDR3 covers 15 residues. CDR3 DNA: TGTGCCAGCAGCTATACCCCGGGGAGGGCAGGCGAGCAGTACTTC. Encoded protein: CASSYTPGRAGEQYF.

This clone is a singleton in its sample. The CDR3 DNA reads TGTGCCAGCAGCCAACAGGATCCTGGGGCCAACGTCCTGACTTTC. Translation gives CASSQQDPGANVLTF. The chain joins TRBV6-2 or TRBV6-3 to TRBJ2-6, with D perhaps matching TRBD1 (5 bases). This CDR3 spans 15 amino acids. The V end was cut by 6 bases, the J end by 2 bases, with 11 bases between. Per germline, CDR1 MNHEY and CDR2 SVGEGT.

This clone was seen just once. This chain joins TRBV10-3 and TRBJ1-2; D is undetermined. Germline V lookup: CDR1 ENHRY, CDR2 SYGVKD. Trimming took 0 bases from V and 12 from J, leaving 20 bases between them. The CDR3 extends over 15 amino acids. The CDR3, as DNA: TGTGCCATCAGTGAGTCCGGAGACCATCACCGAGATGACACCTTC. This translates into CAISESGDHHRDDTF.

The chain employs TRBV19 and TRBJ2-3, with D maybe TRBD1 (5 bases). The CDR3 is made up of 14 amino acids. Germline V gene lookup returns CDR1 LNHDA and CDR2 SQIVND (reference sequence). Trimming removed 5 bases at V and 5 bases at J, with 14 bases between. The CDR3 loop is CASSRTSALDTQYF. DNA of the CDR3: TGTGCCAGTAGTCGGACAAGCGCCCTAGATACGCAGTATTTT.

This clone was observed a few times. The chain links TRBV7-9 to TRBJ1-5; 8 bases are shared with TRBD1. CDR3 size: 18 residues. The germline V gene encodes CDR1 SEHNR and CDR2 FQNEAQ (reference sequence). V shed 1 base and J 2 bases; nucleotides not matched to a gene: 10. CDR3 sequence: CASSLGAGGLSGNQPQHF. The CDR3 region has the DNA TGTGCCAGCAGCTTAGGGGCAGGGGGCCTTTCTGGCAATCAGCCCCAGCATTTT.

The rearrangement uses TRBV7-6 and TRBJ1-1; D is perhaps TRBD1 (5 bases). The ends were cut back, 1 base at V and 1 base at J, with 7 bases in the middle. In germline, CDR1 is SGHVS, CDR2 FNYEAQ. The CDR3 runs 14 residues. CDR3 sequence reads: CASSLVDRNTEAFF. Here the CDR3 DNA reads TGTGCCAGCAGCTTAGTCGACAGGAACACTGAAGCTTTCTTT.

This chain connects TRBV9 to TRBJ1-1; weak D call: TRBD1 (5 bases). The CDR3 sequence is 15 residues long. The germline gives CDR1 SGDLS, CDR2 YYNGEE. Trimming shortened V by 4 bases and J by 0 bases, and 13 bases separated the two germline ends. CDR3 nucleotides: TGTGCCAGCAGCCCCCGTTGGGGGGTGAACACTGAAGCTTTCTTT. It is translated as CASSPRWGVNTEAFF.

The CDR3 bases are TGCGCCAGCAGCCAAGTATCCGGGACAGAGCTCACCTACGAGCAGTACTTC. Translation gives CASSQVSGTELTYEQYF. The chain uses TRBV4-1 and TRBJ2-7, with TRBD1 identical over 7 bases. The CDR3 is 17 amino acids. V shed 1 base and J 2 bases; nucleotides not matched to a gene: 11. Germline V gives CDR1 MGHRA, CDR2 YSYEKL.

The chain joins TRBV5-4 to TRBJ1-5; D possibly corresponds to TRBD1 (6 bases). This CDR3 spans 15 amino acids. Germline CDR1 and CDR2: SGHNT and YYREEE (reference sequence). V dropped 1 base and J dropped 1 base, with 9 bases sitting between them. The CDR3 loop reads CASSLQGISNQPQHF. DNA of the CDR3: TGTGCCAGCAGCTTGCAGGGGATCAGCAATCAGCCCCAGCATTTT.

The chain couples TRBV25-1 to TRBJ2-1, with a possible D match to TRBD1 (5 bases). The CDR3 is 16 amino acids. Per the germline V gene, CDR1 is MGHDK and CDR2 is SYGVNS. Trimming cost V 0 bases and J 2 bases, with 11 bases left between them. The CDR3 spells CASSEYTRAPYNEQFF. In DNA form, the CDR3 reads TGTGCCAGCAGTGAATATACCAGGGCCCCCTACAATGAGCAGTTCTTC.

This clone was picked up a small number of times. The genes are TRBV18 and TRBJ2-7; 7 bases line up with TRBD2. With V trimmed by 1 base and J by 5 bases, 11 bases remained unmatched. The germline CDR1 and CDR2 sequences are KGHSH and LQKENI. The CDR3 is made up of 16 amino acids. CDR3: CASSPRGTNGLHEQYF. As DNA, the CDR3 is TGTGCCAGCTCACCACGGGGGACTAACGGGCTCCACGAGCAGTACTTC. Supplemented by reference TRBV18 and TRBJ2-7, the full variable domain reads NAGVMQNPRHLVRRRGQEARLRCSPMKGHSHVYWYRQLPEEGLKFMVYLQKENIIDESGMPKERFSAEFPKEGPSILRIQQVVRGDSAAYFCASSPRGTNGLHEQYFGPGTRLTVT.

This chain links TRBV5-6 with TRBJ2-5; 14 nucleotides match TRBD2. The CDR3 is 15 residues long. Per the germline V gene, CDR1 is SGHDT and CDR2 is YYEEEE. Unmatched junction bases numbered 2, after V lost 4 bases and J lost 3 bases. CDR3 sequence: CASSGTSGSKETQYF. The DNA for the CDR3 is TGTGCCAGCAGCGGGACTAGCGGGAGTAAAGAGACCCAGTACTTC.

This chain joins TRBV6-2 or TRBV6-3 and TRBJ1-6; D gene unclear. V was clipped by 5 bases and J by 10 bases, with 15 bases between them. The CDR3 has 14 residues. Germline loops: CDR1 MNHEY, CDR2 SVGEGT. CDR3 DNA: TGTGCCAGCAGTCGGACTGGTCCAGGCTCACCCCTCCACTTT. The encoded protein is CASSRTGPGSPLHF.

The J gene is TRBJ2-1, the V gene TRBV4-1; 7 bases map to TRBD2. Looked up from germline, CDR1 is MGHRA and CDR2 is YSYEKL. Trimming removed 2 bases from V and 10 bases from J; junction bases left unmatched: 14. The CDR3 totals 16 residues. This CDR3 reads CASSQPRDYDSAEQFF. The CDR3 nucleotides are TGCGCCAGCAGCCAACCCCGGGACTATGATTCAGCGGAGCAGTTCTTC.

The chain carries TRBV5-1 and TRBJ2-3, with D perhaps TRBD1 (5 bases). Trimming took off 4 bases at V and 4 bases at J, with 19 bases between the two ends. The CDR3 length is 16 residues. CDR1 SGHRS and CDR2 YFSETQ come from the germline V gene. CDR3 nucleotide sequence: TGCGCCAGCAGCAAAGATGGGGCAGGTACGGCAGATACGCAGTATTTT. The encoded protein is CASSKDGAGTADTQYF.

The rearrangement links TRBV6-6 to TRBJ1-6; 7 positions match TRBD1. The CDR3 consists of 15 residues. Unmatched junction bases numbered 8, after V lost 5 bases and J lost 7 bases. CDR1 MNHNY and CDR2 SVGAGI come from the germline V gene (reference sequence). The CDR3 region has the DNA TGTGCCAGCAGTAAATCCGGGACAGCCAATTCACCCCTCCACTTT. It codes for CASSKSGTANSPLHF.

V gene TRBV27 combines with J gene TRBJ2-7; 8 bases agree with TRBD1. Germline values: CDR1 MNHEY, CDR2 SMNVEV (reference sequence). This CDR3 is built from 13 residues. The V segment lost 3 bases and the J segment 5 bases; nucleotides outside the gene matches: 3. CDR3 DNA: TGTGCCAGCAGTTTTTCAGGGGGCGACGAGCAGTACTTC. The encoded protein is CASSFSGGDEQYF.

The chain is built from TRBV9 and TRBJ2-1; D gene unclear. The CDR3 spans 13 residues. Trimming left V 0 bases short and J 5 bases short, with 6 bases between. Germline CDR1 and CDR2: SGDLS and YYNGEE. CDR3 protein: CASSVGTNNEQFF. The CDR3 region has the DNA TGTGCCAGCAGCGTAGGCACAAACAATGAGCAGTTCTTC.

The chain has TRBV19 and TRBJ1-2, with 8 bases lining up with TRBD1. J gave up 8 bases and V 7 bases, and 12 bases lay outside the gene matches. The CDR3 has 14 residues. CDR1 is LNHDA and CDR2 is SQIVND in the germline V gene (reference sequence). CDR3 nucleotide sequence: TGTGCCAGTACCCTGGGACAGGCGGTTGGCGGCTACACCTTC. Protein: CASTLGQAVGGYTF.

With respect to this clone: The junction shows a germline mismatch at one end, possibly a read error. The V call is TRBV19, the J call TRBJ1-5; the match to TRBD1 covers 7 bases. The V gene's germline CDR1 is LNHDA and CDR2 SQIVND (reference sequence). The CDR3 runs to 15 residues. The CDR3, as DNA: TGTGCCAGTAGTGTCGAACAGGGGAGCAGTCAGCCCCAGCATTTT. Amino acid sequence: CASSVEQGSSQPQHF.

The chain has TRBV10-3 and TRBJ1-2; D might be TRBD1 (6 bases). Trimming cost V 4 bases and J 3 bases, with 9 bases left between them. In germline, CDR1 is ENHRY, CDR2 SYGVKD. CDR3 length equals 13 residues. The CDR3 loop is CAISGGTYYGYTF. The CDR3 coding sequence is TGTGCCATCAGTGGTGGGACATACTATGGCTACACCTTC.

This chain uses TRBV4-2 with TRBJ1-1; D is unresolved. Looked up from germline, CDR1 is LGHNA and CDR2 is YNFKEQ. The CDR3 extends over 15 amino acids. V was shortened by 4 bases and J by 1 base, with 13 bases between the two germline ends. The CDR3 DNA sequence: TGTGCCAGCAGCCGAGTTCCACCAGGGAACACTGAAGCTTTCTTT. Protein product: CASSRVPPGNTEAFF.

The chain links TRBV5-1 to TRBJ2-1; possibly TRBD2 for D (5 bases). V lost 4 bases to trimming and J lost 1 base, with 12 bases between them. The CDR3 is 15 residues long. CDR1 is SGHRS, CDR2 YFSETQ, per germline. CDR3 sequence: CASSGTSSSYNEQFF. The CDR3 DNA sequence: TGCGCCAGCAGCGGTACTAGTTCGTCCTACAATGAGCAGTTCTTC.

This clone was detected a few times. The chain recombines TRBV6-2 or TRBV6-3 with TRBJ2-3, with D possibly matching TRBD1 (6 bases). Germline V gene data show CDR1 as MNHEY and CDR2 as SVGEGT. V dropped 2 bases and J dropped 2 bases, with 11 bases sitting between them. This CDR3 contains 15 residues. The CDR3 is CASSYVGADTDTQYF. The CDR3 DNA reads TGTGCCAGCAGTTACGTGGGGGCTGACACAGATACGCAGTATTTT.

The chain uses TRBV9 and TRBJ2-3; 9 bases are a match to TRBD2. Germline V gene lookup returns CDR1 SGDLS and CDR2 YYNGEE. The trim removed 0 bases at V and 5 bases at J, leaving 4 bases unmatched. The CDR3 extends over 15 amino acids. The chain's CDR3 is CASSVALAGIDTQYF. CDR3 DNA sequence: TGTGCCAGCAGCGTAGCCCTAGCGGGAATAGATACGCAGTATTTT.

This clone was counted a single time. V usage is TRBV5-1 and J usage is TRBJ1-1; 8 positions agree with TRBD1. Germline V gene sequence: CDR1 SGHRS, CDR2 YFSETQ. This CDR3 has 15 residues. V lost 2 bases to trimming and J lost 1 base; unmatched junction nucleotides: 4. CDR3 protein: CASSLRQGPNTEAFF. In DNA, the CDR3 is TGCGCCAGCAGCTTACGACAGGGGCCGAACACTGAAGCTTTCTTT. The full variable domain, its missing parts supplied by reference TRBV5-1 and TRBJ1-1, is KAGVTQTPRYLIKTRGQQVTLSCSPISGHRSVSWYQQTPGQGLQFLFEYFSETQRNKGNFPGRFSGRQFSNSRSEMNVSTLELGDSALYLCASSLRQGPNTEAFFGQGTRLTVV.

The chain links TRBV4-1 to TRBJ1-1; D may be TRBD1 (5 bases). The CDR3 loop spans 17 amino acids. V lost 0 bases and J lost 0, with 14 bases in between. Per the germline V gene, CDR1 is MGHRA and CDR2 is YSYEKL. DNA of the CDR3: TGCGCCAGCAGCCAAGAGGTTCAGGGTAGCATGAACACTGAAGCTTTCTTT. Translating it yields CASSQEVQGSMNTEAFF.

The chain carries TRBV2 and TRBJ2-1; D is perhaps TRBD2 (6 bases). The CDR3 runs 18 residues. V dropped 0 bases and J dropped 8 bases, with 23 bases sitting between them. Germline V gene data show CDR1 as SNHLY and CDR2 as FYNNEI. CDR3 region: CASSEAISGGAGRDEQFF. CDR3 coding DNA: TGTGCCAGCAGTGAAGCGATTTCAGGAGGGGCCGGGCGCGATGAGCAGTTCTTC.

The DNA of the CDR3 is TGTGCCAGCAGCTTGACGGAGACTGAAGCTTTCTTT. As protein: CASSLTETEAFF. The chain employs TRBV7-8 and TRBJ1-1; D is ambiguous. Trimming removed 3 bases at V and 5 bases at J, with 7 bases between. CDR1 and CDR2 from the germline V gene are SGHVS and FQNEAQ. CDR3 length: 12 amino acids.

This chain links TRBV3-1 (or the pseudogene TRBV3-2) with TRBJ2-7; the match to TRBD1 covers 9 bases. The CDR3 runs 14 residues. The J segment lost 7 bases and the V segment lost 5 bases, leaving 9 bases of the junction unmatched. The germline CDR1 and CDR2 sequences are LGHDT and YNNKEL (reference sequence). In DNA, the CDR3 is TGTGCCAGCAGCACAAACAGGGGGCGCAGAGAGCAGTACTTC. It encodes CASSTNRGRREQYF.

The CDR3 bases are TGTGCCAGCAGTCCCGCTCCAGGACAGCGATATGGCTACACCTTC. This encodes CASSPAPGQRYGYTF. The chain employs TRBV5-4 and TRBJ1-2; tentative D call: TRBD1 (6 bases). Germline values: CDR1 SGHNT, CDR2 YYREEE (reference sequence). Deletions cut 5 bases from V and 5 bases from J, with 19 bases between. The CDR3 consists of 15 residues.

V and J are TRBV30 and TRBJ2-1; D is possibly TRBD1 (6 bases). This CDR3 spans 15 amino acids. The germline V and J ends were trimmed by 5 bases and 8 bases, with 22 bases remaining between them. The germline V gene encodes CDR1 GTSNPN and CDR2 SVGIG (reference sequence). The CDR3 DNA reads as TGTGCCTGGCTTCGAGCCGGGACACCTAGGGATGAGCAGTTCTTC. Amino acids: CAWLRAGTPRDEQFF.